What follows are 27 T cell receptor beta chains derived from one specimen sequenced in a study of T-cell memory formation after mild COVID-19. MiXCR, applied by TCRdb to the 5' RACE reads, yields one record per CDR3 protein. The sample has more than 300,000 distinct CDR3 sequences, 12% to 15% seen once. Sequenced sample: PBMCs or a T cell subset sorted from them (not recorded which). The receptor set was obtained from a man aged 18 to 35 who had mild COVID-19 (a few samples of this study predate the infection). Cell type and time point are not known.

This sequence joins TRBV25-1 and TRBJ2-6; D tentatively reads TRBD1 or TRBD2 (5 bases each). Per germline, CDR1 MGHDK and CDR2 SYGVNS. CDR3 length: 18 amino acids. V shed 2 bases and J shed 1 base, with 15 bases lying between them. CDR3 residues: CASSERGRNPSGANVLTF. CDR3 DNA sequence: TGTGCCAGCAGTGAACGGGGCAGGAACCCTTCTGGGGCCAACGTCCTGACTTTC.

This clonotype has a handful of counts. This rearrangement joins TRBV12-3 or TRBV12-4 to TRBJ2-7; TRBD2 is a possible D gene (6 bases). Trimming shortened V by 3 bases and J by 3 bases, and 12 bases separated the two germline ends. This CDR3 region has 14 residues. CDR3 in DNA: TGTGCCAGCAGTTTGTCCCAGGGAGGCTACGAGCAGTACTTC. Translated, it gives CASSLSQGGYEQYF.

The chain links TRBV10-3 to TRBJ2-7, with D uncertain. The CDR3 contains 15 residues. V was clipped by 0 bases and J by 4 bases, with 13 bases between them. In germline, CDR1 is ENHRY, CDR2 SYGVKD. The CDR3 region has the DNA TGTGCCATCAGTGAGTCGCGAGGAATTGGGTACGAGCAGTACTTC. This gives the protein CAISESRGIGYEQYF.

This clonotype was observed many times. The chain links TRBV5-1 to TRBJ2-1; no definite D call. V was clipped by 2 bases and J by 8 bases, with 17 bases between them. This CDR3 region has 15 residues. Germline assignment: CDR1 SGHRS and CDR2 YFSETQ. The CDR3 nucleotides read TGCGCCAGCAGCTTCTCGACGGCCATTGGGGATGAGCAGTTCTTC. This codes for CASSFSTAIGDEQFF.

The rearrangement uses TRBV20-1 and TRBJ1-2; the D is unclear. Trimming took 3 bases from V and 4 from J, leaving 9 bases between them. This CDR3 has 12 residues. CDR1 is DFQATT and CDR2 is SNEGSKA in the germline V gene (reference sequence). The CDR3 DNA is TGCAGTGCTAGGGGTTATCCCTATGGCTACACCTTC. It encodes CSARGYPYGYTF.

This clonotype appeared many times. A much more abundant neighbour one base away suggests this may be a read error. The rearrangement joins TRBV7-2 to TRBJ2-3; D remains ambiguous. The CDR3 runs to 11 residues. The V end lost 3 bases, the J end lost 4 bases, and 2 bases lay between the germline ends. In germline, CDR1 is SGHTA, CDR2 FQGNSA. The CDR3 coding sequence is TGTGCCAGCAGCTTTTCAGATACGCAGTATTTT. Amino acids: CASSFSDTQYF.

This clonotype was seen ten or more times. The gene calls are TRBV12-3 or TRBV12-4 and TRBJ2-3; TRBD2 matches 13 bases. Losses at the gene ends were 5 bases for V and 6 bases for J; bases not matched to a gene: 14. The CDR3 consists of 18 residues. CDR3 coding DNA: TGTGCCAGCAGTCTTACCCCAGGACTAGCGGGGGTTCAGGATACGCAGTATTTT. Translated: CASSLTPGLAGVQDTQYF.

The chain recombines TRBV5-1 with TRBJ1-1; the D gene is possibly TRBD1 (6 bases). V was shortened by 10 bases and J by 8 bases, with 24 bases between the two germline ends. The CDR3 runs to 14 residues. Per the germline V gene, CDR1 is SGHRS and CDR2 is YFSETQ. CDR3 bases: TGCGCCTCCGCAACATCCGGGCCCCAGGGGGAAGCTTTCTTT. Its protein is CASATSGPQGEAFF.

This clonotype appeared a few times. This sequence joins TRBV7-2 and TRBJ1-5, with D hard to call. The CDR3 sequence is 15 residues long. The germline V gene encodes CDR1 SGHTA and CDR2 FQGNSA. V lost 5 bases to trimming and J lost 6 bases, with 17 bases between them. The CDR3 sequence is CASSLRPRNGQPQHF. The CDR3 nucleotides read TGTGCCAGCAGCCTCCGACCCCGCAATGGTCAGCCCCAGCATTTT.

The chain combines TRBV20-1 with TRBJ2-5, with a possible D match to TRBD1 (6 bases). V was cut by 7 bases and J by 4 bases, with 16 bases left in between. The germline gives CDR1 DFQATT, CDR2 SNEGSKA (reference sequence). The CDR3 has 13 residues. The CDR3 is CSGTREQGETQYF. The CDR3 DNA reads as TGCAGTGGGACGAGGGAACAGGGAGAGACCCAGTACTTC.

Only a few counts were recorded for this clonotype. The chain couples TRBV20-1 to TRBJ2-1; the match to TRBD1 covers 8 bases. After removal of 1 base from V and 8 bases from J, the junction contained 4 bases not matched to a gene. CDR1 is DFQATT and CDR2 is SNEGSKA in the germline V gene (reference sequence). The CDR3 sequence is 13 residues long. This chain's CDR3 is CSARGPTGDEQFF. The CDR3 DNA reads TGCAGTGCTAGAGGCCCGACAGGGGATGAGCAGTTCTTC.

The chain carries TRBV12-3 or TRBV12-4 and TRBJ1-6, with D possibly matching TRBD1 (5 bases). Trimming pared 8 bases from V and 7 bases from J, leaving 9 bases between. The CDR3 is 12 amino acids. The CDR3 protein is CASGTSNSPLHF. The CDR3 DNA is TGTGCCAGCGGGACGAGCAATTCACCCCTCCACTTT.

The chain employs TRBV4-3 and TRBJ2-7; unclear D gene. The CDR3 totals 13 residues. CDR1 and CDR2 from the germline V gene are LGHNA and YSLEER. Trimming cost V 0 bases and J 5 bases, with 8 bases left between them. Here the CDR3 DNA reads TGCGCCAGCAGCCAAGAGGGTTGGCACGAGCAGTACTTC. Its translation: CASSQEGWHEQYF.

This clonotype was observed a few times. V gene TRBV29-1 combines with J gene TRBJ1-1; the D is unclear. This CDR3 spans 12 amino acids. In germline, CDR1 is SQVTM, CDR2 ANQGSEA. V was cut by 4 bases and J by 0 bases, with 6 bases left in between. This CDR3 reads CSVAPMNTEAFF. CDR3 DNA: TGCAGCGTTGCCCCCATGAACACTGAAGCTTTCTTT.

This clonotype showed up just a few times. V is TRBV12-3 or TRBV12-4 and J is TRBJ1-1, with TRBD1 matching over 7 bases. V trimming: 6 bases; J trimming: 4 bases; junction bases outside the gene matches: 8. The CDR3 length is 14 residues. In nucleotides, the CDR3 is TGTGCCAGCAGCGTACAGGGGATCGGCACTGAAGCTTTCTTT. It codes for CASSVQGIGTEAFF.

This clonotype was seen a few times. This CDR3 is CASSLGPAGSYEQYF. DNA for the CDR3: TGTGCCAGCAGCTTAGGGCCCGCGGGCTCCTACGAGCAGTACTTC. This chain uses TRBV7-2 with TRBJ2-7; weak D call: TRBD2 (5 bases). The V gene's germline CDR1 is SGHTA and CDR2 FQGNSA. The CDR3 is made up of 15 amino acids. V dropped 1 base and J dropped 0 bases, with 10 bases sitting between them. Full variable domain (rest looked up from reference TRBV7-2 and TRBJ2-7): GAGVSQSPSNKVTEKGKDVELRCDPISGHTALYWYRQSLGQGLEFLIYFQGNSAPDKSGLPSDRFSAERTGGSVSTLTIQRTQQEDSAVYLCASSLGPAGSYEQYFGPGTRLTVT.

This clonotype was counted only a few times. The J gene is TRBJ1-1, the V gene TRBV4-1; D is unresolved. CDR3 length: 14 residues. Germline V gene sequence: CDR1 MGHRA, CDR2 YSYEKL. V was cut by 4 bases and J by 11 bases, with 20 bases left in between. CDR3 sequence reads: CASSPDPSGPVAFF. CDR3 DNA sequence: TGCGCCAGCAGCCCCGACCCTTCCGGACCTGTGGCTTTCTTT.

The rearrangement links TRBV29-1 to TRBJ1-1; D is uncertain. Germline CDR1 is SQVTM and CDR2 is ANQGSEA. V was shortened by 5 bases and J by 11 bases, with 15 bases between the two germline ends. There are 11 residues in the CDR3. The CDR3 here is CSVSSASRAFF. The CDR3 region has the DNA TGCAGCGTTAGTTCGGCTTCGAGGGCTTTCTTT.

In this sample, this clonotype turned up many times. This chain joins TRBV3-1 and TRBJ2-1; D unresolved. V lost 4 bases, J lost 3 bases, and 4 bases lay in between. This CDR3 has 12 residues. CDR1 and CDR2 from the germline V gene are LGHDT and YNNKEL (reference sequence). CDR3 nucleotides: TGTGCCAGCAGCCCGCGCTACAATGAGCAGTTCTTC. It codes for CASSPRYNEQFF.

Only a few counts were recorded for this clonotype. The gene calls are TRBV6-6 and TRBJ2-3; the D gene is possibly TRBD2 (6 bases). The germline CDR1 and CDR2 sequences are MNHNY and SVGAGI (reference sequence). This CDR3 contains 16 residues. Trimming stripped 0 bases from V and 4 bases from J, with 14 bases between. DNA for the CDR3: TGTGCCAGCAGTTACTCGTTCCTGACGGGGGCAGATACGCAGTATTTT. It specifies CASSYSFLTGADTQYF.

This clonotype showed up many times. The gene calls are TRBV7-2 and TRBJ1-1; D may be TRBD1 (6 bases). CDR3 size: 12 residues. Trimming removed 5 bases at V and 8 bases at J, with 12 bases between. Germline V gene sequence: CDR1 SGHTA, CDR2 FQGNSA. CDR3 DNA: TGTGCCAGCAGCCAACACAGGGCAGAAGCTTTCTTT. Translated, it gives CASSQHRAEAFF.

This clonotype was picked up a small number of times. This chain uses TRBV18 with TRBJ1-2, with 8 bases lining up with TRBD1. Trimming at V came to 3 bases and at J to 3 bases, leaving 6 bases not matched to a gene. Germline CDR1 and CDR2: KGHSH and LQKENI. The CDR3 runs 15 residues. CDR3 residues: CASSPGGTGDYGYTF. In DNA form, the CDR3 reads TGTGCCAGCTCACCGGGCGGGACAGGCGACTATGGCTACACCTTC.

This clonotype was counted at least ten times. The CDR3 nucleotides are TGTGCCAGCAGCCGCTCAACGGGTGGTAATGAAAAACTGTTTTTT. Translated, it gives CASSRSTGGNEKLFF. The chain employs TRBV7-2 and TRBJ1-4; no definite D call. Germline V gene data show CDR1 as SGHTA and CDR2 as FQGNSA. Trimming left V 5 bases short and J 4 bases short, with 14 bases between. The CDR3 has 15 residues. The full variable domain, its missing parts supplied by reference TRBV7-2 and TRBJ1-4, is GAGVSQSPSNKVTEKGKDVELRCDPISGHTALYWYRQSLGQGLEFLIYFQGNSAPDKSGLPSDRFSAERTGGSVSTLTIQRTQQEDSAVYLCASSRSTGGNEKLFFGSGTQLSVL.

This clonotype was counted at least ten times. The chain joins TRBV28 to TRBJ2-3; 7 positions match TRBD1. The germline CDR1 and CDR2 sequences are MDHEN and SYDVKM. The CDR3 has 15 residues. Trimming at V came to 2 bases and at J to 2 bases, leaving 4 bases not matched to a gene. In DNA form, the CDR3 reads TGTGCCAGCAGTTTAAGGACAGGATTCACAGATACGCAGTATTTT. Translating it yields CASSLRTGFTDTQYF.

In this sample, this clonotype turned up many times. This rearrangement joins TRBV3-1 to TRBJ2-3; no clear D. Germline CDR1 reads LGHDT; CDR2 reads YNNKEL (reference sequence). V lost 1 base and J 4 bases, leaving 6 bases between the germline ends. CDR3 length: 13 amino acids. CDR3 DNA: TGTGCCAGCAGCCAAGTAATGTCAGATACGCAGTATTTT. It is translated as CASSQVMSDTQYF.

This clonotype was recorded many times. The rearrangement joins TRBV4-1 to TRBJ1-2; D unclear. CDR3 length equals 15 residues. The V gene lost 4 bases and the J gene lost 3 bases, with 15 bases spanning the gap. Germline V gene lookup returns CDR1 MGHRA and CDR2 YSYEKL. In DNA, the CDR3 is TGCGCCAGCAGCCGCACATCGGAAGGAGACTATGGCTACACCTTC. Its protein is CASSRTSEGDYGYTF.

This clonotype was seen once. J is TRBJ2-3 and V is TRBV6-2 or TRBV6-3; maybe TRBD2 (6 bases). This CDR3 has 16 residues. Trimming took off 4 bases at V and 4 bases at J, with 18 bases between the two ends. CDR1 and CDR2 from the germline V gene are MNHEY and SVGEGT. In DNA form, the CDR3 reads TGTGCCAGCAGTTTATGCGGGGTGCAGGTGGCAGATACGCAGTATTTT. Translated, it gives CASSLCGVQVADTQYF.